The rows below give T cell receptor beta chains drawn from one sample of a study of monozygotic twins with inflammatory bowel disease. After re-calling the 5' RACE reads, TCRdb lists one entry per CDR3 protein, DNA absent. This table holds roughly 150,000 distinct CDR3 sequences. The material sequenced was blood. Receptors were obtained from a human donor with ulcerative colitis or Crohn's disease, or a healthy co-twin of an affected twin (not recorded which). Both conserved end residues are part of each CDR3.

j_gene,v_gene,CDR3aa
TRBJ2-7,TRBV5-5,CASSLASGGNSYEQYF
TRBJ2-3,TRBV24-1,CATSDIGGADTQYF
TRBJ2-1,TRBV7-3,CASSVSGTGGDEQFF
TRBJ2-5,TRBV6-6,CASRRTSAETQYF
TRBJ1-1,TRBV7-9,CASSLALGQGANTEAFF
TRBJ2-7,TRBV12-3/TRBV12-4,CASSFGTRQYF
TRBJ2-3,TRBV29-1,CSAPTGSSTDTPYF
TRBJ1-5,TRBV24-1,CATSEHGQPDQPQHF
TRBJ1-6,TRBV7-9,CASSSAGITLHF
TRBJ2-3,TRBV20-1,CSGDLAGGVGTDTQYF
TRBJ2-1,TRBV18,CAGLITSYGLPRDEQFF
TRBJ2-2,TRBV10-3,CAISESTGNTGELFF
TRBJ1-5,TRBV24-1,CATSDPRTGENQPQHF
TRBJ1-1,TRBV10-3,CAISVPGQGNTEAFF
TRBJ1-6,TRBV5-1,CASSLDSAGPENSPLHF
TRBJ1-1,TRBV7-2,CASSSESLNTEAFF
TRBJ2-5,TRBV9,CASSVQAGGTETQYF
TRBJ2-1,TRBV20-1,CSASISGTFSYNEQFF
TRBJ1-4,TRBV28,CASSRAPNEKLFF
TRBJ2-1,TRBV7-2,CASRRTSGRSDEQFF
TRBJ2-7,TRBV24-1,CATSAAGVPRNEQYF
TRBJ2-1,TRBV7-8,CASRIDSRGNEQFF
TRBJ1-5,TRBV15,CATSNRGGGQPQHF
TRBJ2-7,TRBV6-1,CASSRSTRNHEQYF
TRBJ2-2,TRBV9,CASSVDSGVYTGELFF
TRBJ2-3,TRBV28,CASRGLTDTQYF
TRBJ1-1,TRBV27,CASSQGTANTEAFF
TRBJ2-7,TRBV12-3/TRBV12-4,CASSSPEKLAEFYEQYF
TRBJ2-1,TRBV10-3,CAISEVGPSPHEQFF
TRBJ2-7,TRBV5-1,CASSPTGSSYEQYF
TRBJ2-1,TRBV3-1,CASSQNNNEQFF
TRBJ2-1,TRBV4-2,CASSQLLGREQFF
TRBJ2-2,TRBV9,CASSVEQGLANTGELFF
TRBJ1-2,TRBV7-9,CASSPNTREYGYTF
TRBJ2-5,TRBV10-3,CAISESEETQYF
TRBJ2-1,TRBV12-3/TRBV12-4,CASSPGGGRFNEQFF
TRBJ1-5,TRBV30,CAWKKGRWGPQHF
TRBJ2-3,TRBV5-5,CASSLEQITDTQYF
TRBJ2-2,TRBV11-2,CASSQLAANTGELFF
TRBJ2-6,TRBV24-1,CATSDLDRAGANVLTF
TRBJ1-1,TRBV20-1,CSARVFRQGGNTEAFF
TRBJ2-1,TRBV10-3,CAISDGRRANNEQFF
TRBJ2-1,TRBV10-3,CAISESTGEVDYNEQFF